Following are 14 T cell receptor beta chains from one sample sequenced in a study of blood T cells in healthy people across ages. With a J-beta primer mix and a sample-barcoded 5' primer, a second PCR ran 7 to 11 cycles. TCRdb processed the 5' RACE reads anew with MiXCR; each CDR3 protein has one entry. The sample lists around 2 million distinct CDR3 sequences; more than 35% were seen once. The sequenced sample consisted of blood. These receptor sequences come from a human donor in good health.

The sample holds a few counts of this clonotype. DNA for the CDR3: TGCGCCAGCAGCCAAGATTCGACGGCATTCACTGAAGCTTTCTTT. This sequence encodes CASSQDSTAFTEAFF. J is TRBJ1-1 and V is TRBV4-3; D unresolved. The CDR3 runs to 15 residues. Trimming took off 0 bases at V and 4 bases at J, with 12 bases between the two ends. The germline gives CDR1 LGHNA, CDR2 YSLEER.

Comments on this clonotype: One end of the junction does not line up with germline, which may come from a read error. The rearrangement links TRBV4-1 to TRBJ1-1; 8 bases match TRBD1. This CDR3 is built from 15 residues. Germline lookup yields CDR1 MGHRA and CDR2 YSYEKL. The CDR3 is CAGSLRTGQNTEAFF. The CDR3 DNA reads as TGCGCCGGCAGCCTCCGGACAGGGCAGAACACTGAAGCTTTCTTT.

The chain couples TRBV7-6 to TRBJ2-2; 8 nucleotides align to TRBD2. Germline CDR1 and CDR2: SGHVS and FNYEAQ. The CDR3 has 18 amino acids. V was pared by 5 bases and J by 3 bases, with 14 bases of the junction left unmatched. As DNA, the CDR3 is TGTGCCAGCAGCACACAGACAAGGGGTAGCGGGGACACCGGGGAGCTGTTTTTT. Its protein is CASSTQTRGSGDTGELFF.

The rearrangement joins TRBV11-2 to TRBJ2-6; D unresolved. Germline lookup yields CDR1 SGHAT and CDR2 FQNNGV. V lost 4 bases and J lost 3, with 4 bases in between. This CDR3 has 13 amino acids. The CDR3 DNA reads as TGTGCCAGCAGCTCGGTTGGGGCCAACGTCCTGACTTTC. It specifies CASSSVGANVLTF. Together with reference TRBV11-2 and TRBJ2-6, the CDR3 gives the full variable domain: EAGVAQSPRYKIIEKRQSVAFWCNPISGHATLYWYQQILGQGPKLLIQFQNNGVVDDSQLPKDRFSAERLKGVDSTLKIQPAKLEDSAVYLCASSSVGANVLTFGAGSRLTVL.

This chain uses TRBV20-1 with TRBJ1-1; D may be TRBD1 (5 bases). Trimming removed 3 bases from V and 4 bases from J, with 18 bases in between. The germline gives CDR1 DFQATT, CDR2 SNEGSKA (reference sequence). The CDR3 totals 15 residues. In DNA form, the CDR3 reads TGCAGTGCTAGGAATTCCAGGGAGTTTGGCACTGAAGCTTTCTTT. As protein: CSARNSREFGTEAFF.

This clonotype has more than one count but fewer than ten. The gene calls are TRBV13 and TRBJ1-2, with D uncertain. Germline loops: CDR1 PRHDT, CDR2 FYEKMQ (reference sequence). The CDR3 extends over 13 amino acids. V lost 0 bases and J 6 bases, leaving 8 bases between the germline ends. As DNA, the CDR3 is TGTGCCAGCAGCTTAGGTGAAAGCAATGGCTACACCTTC. Encoded protein: CASSLGESNGYTF.

The chain combines TRBV11-3 with TRBJ1-2; 7 bases match TRBD1. CDR3 size: 15 residues. After removal of 6 bases from V and 7 bases from J, the junction contained 14 bases not matched to a gene. Germline V gene sequence: CDR1 SGHNT, CDR2 YENEEA. The CDR3 sequence is CASRSTQGGIGGYTF. Here the CDR3 DNA reads TGTGCCAGCAGATCAACCCAGGGGGGAATAGGTGGCTACACCTTC. Filled out from reference TRBV11-3 and TRBJ1-2, the complete variable domain reads EAGVVQSPRYKIIEKKQPVAFWCNPISGHNTLYWYLQNLGQGPELLIRYENEEAVDDSQLPKDRFSAERLKGVDSTLKIQPAELGDSAVYLCASRSTQGGIGGYTFGSGTRLTVV.

This chain connects TRBV29-1 to TRBJ2-5; tentatively, D is TRBD1 or TRBD2 (5 bases each). V gave up 0 bases and J gave up 0 bases, with 17 bases separating them. CDR1 and CDR2 (germline): SQVTM, ANQGSEA. The CDR3 loop spans 17 amino acids. The CDR3 DNA follows: TGCAGCGTTGAAGATTTTCAGGGACCGAAATACCAAGAGACCCAGTACTTC. This translates into CSVEDFQGPKYQETQYF.

This chain links TRBV7-9 with TRBJ2-1; TRBD2 aligns across 7 bases. The CDR3 contains 15 residues. After removal of 5 bases from V and 1 base from J, the junction contained 5 bases not matched to a gene. Germline values: CDR1 SEHNR, CDR2 FQNEAQ (reference sequence). CDR3 in DNA: TGTGCCAGCAGCGTCTCTAGCGGTTCCTACAATGAGCAGTTCTTC. It encodes CASSVSSGSYNEQFF. Full variable domain (outside the CDR3, taken from reference TRBV7-9 and TRBJ2-1): DTGVSQNPRHKITKRGQNVTFRCDPISEHNRLYWYRQTLGQGPEFLTYFQNEAQLEKSRLLSDRFSAERPKGSFSTLEIQRTEQGDSAMYLCASSVSSGSYNEQFFGPGTRLTVL.

This clonotype showed up just a few times. The V and J genes are TRBV6-4 and TRBJ2-6; 7 bases agree with TRBD1. Per the germline V gene, CDR1 is MRHNA and CDR2 is SNTAGT. This CDR3 has 17 amino acids. V gave up 10 bases and J gave up 1 base; unmatched junction bases: 13. CDR3 protein: CAKIQGRGESGANVLTF. CDR3 coding DNA: TGTGCCAAGATACAGGGGAGAGGGGAATCTGGGGCCAACGTCCTGACTTTC.

The chain has TRBV20-1 and TRBJ1-4; tentatively, D is TRBD1 (5 bases). Between the trimmed V and J ends, which lost 3 bases and 5 bases, there was a span of 16 bases. Germline lookup yields CDR1 DFQATT and CDR2 SNEGSKA (reference sequence). CDR3 length: 15 residues. CDR3 region: CSASSPYRGNEKLFF. In nucleotides, the CDR3 is TGCAGTGCTAGTTCCCCCTACCGGGGCAATGAAAAACTGTTTTTT.

This clonotype showed up just a few times. This rearrangement joins TRBV7-2 to TRBJ2-7; tentative D call: TRBD1 (5 bases). CDR3 length equals 14 residues. The V end lost 5 bases, the J end lost 3 bases, and 14 bases lay between the germline ends. Per the germline V gene, CDR1 is SGHTA and CDR2 is FQGNSA. DNA for the CDR3: TGTGCCAGCAGCAGGGGCGATAGTTTCTACGAGCAGTACTTC. Translated: CASSRGDSFYEQYF.

V usage is TRBV30 and J usage is TRBJ1-4; D remains unclear. Germline lookup yields CDR1 GTSNPN and CDR2 SVGIG (reference sequence). The CDR3 is 16 amino acids. V was shortened by 2 bases and J by 0 bases, with 13 bases between the two germline ends. Written as DNA, the CDR3 is TGTGCCTGGAGTCTGAAGGGCCATGCAACTAATGAAAAACTGTTTTTT. Encoded protein: CAWSLKGHATNEKLFF.

The J gene is TRBJ1-1, the V gene TRBV12-5, with TRBD1 matching over 8 bases. Looked up from germline, CDR1 is LGHNT and CDR2 is FRNRAP. The CDR3 runs to 18 residues. J gave up 2 bases and V 3 bases, and 14 bases lay outside the gene matches. The CDR3 DNA reads TGTGCTAGTGGTTTTACCCACCCCGGAACAGGGGGAAACACTGAAGCTTTCTTT. This encodes CASGFTHPGTGGNTEAFF.